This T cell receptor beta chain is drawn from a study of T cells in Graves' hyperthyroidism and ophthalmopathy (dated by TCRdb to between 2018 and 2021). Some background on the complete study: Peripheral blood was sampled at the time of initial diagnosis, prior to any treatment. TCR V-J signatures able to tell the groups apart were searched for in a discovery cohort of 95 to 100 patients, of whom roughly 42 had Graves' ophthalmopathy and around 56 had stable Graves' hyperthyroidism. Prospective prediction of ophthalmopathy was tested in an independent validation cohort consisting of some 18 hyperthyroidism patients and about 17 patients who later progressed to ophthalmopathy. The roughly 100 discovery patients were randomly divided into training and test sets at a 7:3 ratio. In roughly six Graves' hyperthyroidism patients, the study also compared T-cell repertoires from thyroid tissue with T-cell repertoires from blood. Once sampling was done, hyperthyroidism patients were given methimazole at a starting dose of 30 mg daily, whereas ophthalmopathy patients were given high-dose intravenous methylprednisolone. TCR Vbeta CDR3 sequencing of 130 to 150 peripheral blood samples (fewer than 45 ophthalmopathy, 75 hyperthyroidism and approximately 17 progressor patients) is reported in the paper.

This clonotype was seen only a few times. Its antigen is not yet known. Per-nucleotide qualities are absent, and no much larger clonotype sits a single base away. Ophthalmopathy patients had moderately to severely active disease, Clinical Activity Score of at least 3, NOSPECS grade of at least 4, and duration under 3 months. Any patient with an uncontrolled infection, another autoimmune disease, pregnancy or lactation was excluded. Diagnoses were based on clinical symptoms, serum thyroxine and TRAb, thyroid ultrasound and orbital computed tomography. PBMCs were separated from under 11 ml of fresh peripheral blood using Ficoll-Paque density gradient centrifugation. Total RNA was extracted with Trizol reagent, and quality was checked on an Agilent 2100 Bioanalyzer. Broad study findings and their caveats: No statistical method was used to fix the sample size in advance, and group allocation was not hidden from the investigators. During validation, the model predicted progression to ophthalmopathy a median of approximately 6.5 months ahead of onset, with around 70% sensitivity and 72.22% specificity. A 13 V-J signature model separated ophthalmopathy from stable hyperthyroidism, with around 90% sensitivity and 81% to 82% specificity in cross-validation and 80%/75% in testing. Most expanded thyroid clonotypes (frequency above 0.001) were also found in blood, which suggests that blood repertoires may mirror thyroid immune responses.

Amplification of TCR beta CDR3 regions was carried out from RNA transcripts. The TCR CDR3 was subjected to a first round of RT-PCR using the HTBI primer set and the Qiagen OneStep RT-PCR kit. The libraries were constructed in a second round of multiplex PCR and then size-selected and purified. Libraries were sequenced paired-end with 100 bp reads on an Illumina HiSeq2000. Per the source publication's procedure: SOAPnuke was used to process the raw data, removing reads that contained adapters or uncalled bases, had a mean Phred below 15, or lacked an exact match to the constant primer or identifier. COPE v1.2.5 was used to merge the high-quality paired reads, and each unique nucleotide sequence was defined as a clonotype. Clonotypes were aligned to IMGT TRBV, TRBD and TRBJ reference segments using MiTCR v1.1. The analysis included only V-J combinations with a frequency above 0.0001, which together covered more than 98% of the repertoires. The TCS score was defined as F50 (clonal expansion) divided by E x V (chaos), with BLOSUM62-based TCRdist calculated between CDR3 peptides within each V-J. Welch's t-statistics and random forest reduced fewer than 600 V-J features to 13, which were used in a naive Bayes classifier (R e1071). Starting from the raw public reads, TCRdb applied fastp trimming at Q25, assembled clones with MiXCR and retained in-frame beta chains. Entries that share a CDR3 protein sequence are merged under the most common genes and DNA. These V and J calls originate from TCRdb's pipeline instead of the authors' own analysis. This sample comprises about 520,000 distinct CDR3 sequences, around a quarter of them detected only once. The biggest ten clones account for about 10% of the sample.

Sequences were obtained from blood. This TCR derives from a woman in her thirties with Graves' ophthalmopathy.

The nucleotide sequence is given as TGTGCGGTCGGCCCCACCTACGAGCAGTACTTC. Its translation is CAVGPTYEQYF. The sequence joins TRBV6-5 to TRBJ2-7; confidence is insufficient to name the D gene. The CDR3, cysteine through phenylalanine, is 11 amino acids long. CDR3 DNA only is kept here, 33 bases in frame from base 1. From a lookup of the germline V gene, CDR1 and CDR2 are MNHEY and SVGAGI.